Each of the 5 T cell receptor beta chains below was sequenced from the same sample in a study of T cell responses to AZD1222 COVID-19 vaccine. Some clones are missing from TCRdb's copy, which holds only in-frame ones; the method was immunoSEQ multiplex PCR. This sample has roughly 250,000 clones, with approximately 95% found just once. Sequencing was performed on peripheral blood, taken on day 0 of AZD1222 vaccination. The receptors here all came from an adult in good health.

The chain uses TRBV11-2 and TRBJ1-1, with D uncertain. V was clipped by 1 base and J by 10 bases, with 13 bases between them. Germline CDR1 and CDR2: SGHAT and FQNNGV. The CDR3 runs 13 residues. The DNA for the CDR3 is TGTGCCAGCAGCTTAGTCCCAGCGCTGGGAGCTTTCTTT. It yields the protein CASSLVPALGAFF.

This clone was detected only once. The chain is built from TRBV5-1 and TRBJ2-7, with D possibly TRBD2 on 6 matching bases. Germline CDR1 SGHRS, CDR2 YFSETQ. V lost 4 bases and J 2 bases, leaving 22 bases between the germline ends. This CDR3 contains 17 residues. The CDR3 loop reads CASSPTRGGFNPYEQYF. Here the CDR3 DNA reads TGCGCCAGCAGCCCCACCCGCGGAGGGTTCAATCCCTACGAGCAGTACTTC. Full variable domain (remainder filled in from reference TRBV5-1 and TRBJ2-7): KAGVTQTPRYLIKTRGQQVTLSCSPISGHRSVSWYQQTPGQGLQFLFEYFSETQRNKGNFPGRFSGRQFSNSRSEMNVSTLELGDSALYLCASSPTRGGFNPYEQYFGPGTRLTVT.

The CDR3 loop is CATQWAGSNNEQFF. CDR3 sequence (DNA): TGTGCCACGCAGTGGGCCGGAAGCAACAATGAGCAGTTCTTC. J is TRBJ2-1 and V is TRBV28; D is unclear. Germline V gene sequence: CDR1 MDHEN, CDR2 SYDVKM. This CDR3 is built from 14 residues. V lost 10 bases to trimming and J lost 5 bases, with 18 bases between them. Filled out from reference TRBV28 and TRBJ2-1, the complete variable domain reads DVKVTQSSRYLVKRTGEKVFLECVQDMDHENMFWYRQDPGLGLRLIYFSYDVKMKEKGDIPEGYSVSREKKERFSLILESASTNQTSMYLCATQWAGSNNEQFFGPGTRLTVL.

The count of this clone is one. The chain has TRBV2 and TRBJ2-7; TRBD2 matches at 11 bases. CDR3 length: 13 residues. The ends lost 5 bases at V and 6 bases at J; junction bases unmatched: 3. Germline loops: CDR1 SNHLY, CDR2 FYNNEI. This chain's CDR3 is CASSPGLAGEQYF. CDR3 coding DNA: TGTGCCAGCAGTCCCGGACTAGCGGGCGAGCAGTACTTC.

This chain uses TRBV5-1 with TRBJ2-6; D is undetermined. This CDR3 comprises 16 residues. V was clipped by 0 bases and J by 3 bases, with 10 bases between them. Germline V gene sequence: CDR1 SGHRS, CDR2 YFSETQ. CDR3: CASSLGNGRGANVLTF. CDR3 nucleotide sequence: TGCGCCAGCAGCTTGGGTAACGGGCGTGGGGCCAACGTCCTGACTTTC.